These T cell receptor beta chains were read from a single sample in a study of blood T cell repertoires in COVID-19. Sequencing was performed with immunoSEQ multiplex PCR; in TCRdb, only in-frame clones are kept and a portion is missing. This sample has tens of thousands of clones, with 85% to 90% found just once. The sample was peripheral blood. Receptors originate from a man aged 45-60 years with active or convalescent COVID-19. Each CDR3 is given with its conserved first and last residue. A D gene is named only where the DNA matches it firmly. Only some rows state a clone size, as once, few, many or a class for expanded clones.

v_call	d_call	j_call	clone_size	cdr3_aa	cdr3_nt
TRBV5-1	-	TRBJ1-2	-	CASSLGFNRRFYGYTF	TGCGCCAGCAGCTTGGGTTTCAACAGGCGGTTCTATGGCTACACCTTC
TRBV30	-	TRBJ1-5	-	CAWSGSGNQPQHF	TGTGCCTGGAGTGGCTCGGGCAATCAGCCCCAGCATTTT
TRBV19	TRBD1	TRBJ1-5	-	CASSIEGQGRQPQHF	TGTGCCAGTAGTATTGAGGGACAGGGACGCCAGCCCCAGCATTTT
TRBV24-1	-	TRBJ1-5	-	CATSDGGISNQPQHF	TGTGCCACCTCCGACGGCGGCATCAGCAATCAGCCCCAGCATTTT
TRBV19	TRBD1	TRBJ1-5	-	CASSTRTGSGNQPQHF	TGTGCCAGTAGTACCCGGACAGGGTCGGGTAATCAGCCCCAGCATTTT
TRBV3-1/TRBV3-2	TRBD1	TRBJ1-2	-	CASSLGQGPPGYGYTF	TGTGCCAGCAGCCTGGGACAGGGGCCTCCAGGCTATGGCTACACCTTC
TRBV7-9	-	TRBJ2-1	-	CASSTIGGSSYNEQFF	TGTGCCAGCAGCACCATAGGGGGAAGCTCCTACAATGAGCAGTTCTTC
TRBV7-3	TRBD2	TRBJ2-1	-	CASSFQTSGYGEQFF	TGTGCCAGCAGCTTCCAGACTAGCGGGTACGGTGAGCAGTTCTTC
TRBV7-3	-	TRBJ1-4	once	CASSPRTDWNEKLFF	TGTGCCAGCAGCCCGAGGACAGACTGGAATGAAAAACTGTTTTTT
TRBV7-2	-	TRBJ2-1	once	CASSIAGTLDEQFF	TGTGCCAGCAGCATTGCCGGGACACTCGATGAGCAGTTCTTC
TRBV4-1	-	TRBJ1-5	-	CASSHPDRLDQPQHF	TGCGCCAGCAGCCATCCAGACAGGTTAGATCAGCCCCAGCATTTT
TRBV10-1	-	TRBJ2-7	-	CASSRGLSYEQYF	TGCGCCAGCAGCCGGGGACTTTCCTACGAGCAGTACTTC
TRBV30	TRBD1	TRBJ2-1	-	CAWSAGTVYNEQFF	TGTGCCTGGAGCGCCGGGACAGTATACAATGAGCAGTTCTTC
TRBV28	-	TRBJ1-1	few	CASSFGGTNTEAFF	TGTGCCAGCAGTTTCGGAGGGACGAACACTGAAGCTTTCTTT
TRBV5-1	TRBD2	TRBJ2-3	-	CASSLRLAGGTPDTQYF	TGCGCCAGCAGCTTGCGTCTAGCGGGAGGGACGCCAGATACGCAGTATTTT
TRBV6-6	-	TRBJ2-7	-	CASSYYQGGAAAEQYF	TGTGCCAGCAGTTACTACCAGGGGGGTGCAGCAGCCGAGCAGTACTTC
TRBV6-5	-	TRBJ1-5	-	CASSRGSSSNQPQHF	TGTGCCAGCAGTAGGGGGAGCTCTAGCAATCAGCCCCAGCATTTT
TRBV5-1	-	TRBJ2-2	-	CASRLALGAGELFF	TGCGCCAGCAGACTGGCCCTGGGAGCCGGGGAGCTGTTTTTT
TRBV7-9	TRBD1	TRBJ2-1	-	CASSVTGNEQFF	TGTGCCAGCAGCGTGACAGGGAATGAGCAGTTCTTC
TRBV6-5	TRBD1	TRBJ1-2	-	CASSYVSGQGGGGYTF	TGTGCCAGCAGTTACGTGTCGGGACAGGGCGGTGGCGGCTACACCTTC
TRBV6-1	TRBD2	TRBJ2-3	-	CASSARDDSGGAPDTQYF	TGTGCCAGCAGTGCCCGCGATGATAGCGGGGGGGCCCCAGATACGCAGTATTTT
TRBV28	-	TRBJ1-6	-	CASSNGQLNNSPLHF	TGTGCCAGCAGTAACGGACAGTTAAATAATTCACCCCTCCACTTT
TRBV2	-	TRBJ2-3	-	CASSDRETLTDTQYF	TGTGCCAGCAGTGACAGGGAAACTCTCACAGATACGCAGTATTTT
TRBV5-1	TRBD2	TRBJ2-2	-	CASSLVTSGRAPGELFF	TGCGCCAGCAGCTTGGTGACTAGCGGGAGGGCCCCCGGGGAGCTGTTTTTT
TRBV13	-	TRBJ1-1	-	CASSSSGGYRAFF	TGTGCCAGCAGCTCCTCGGGAGGGTACCGAGCTTTCTTT
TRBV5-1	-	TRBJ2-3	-	CASSLSWGSSTDTQYF	TGCGCCAGCAGCTTGTCATGGGGCAGTAGCACAGATACGCAGTATTTT
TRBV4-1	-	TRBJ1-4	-	CASSQPALITGEKLFF	TGCGCCAGCAGCCAACCTGCGCTGATAACGGGGGAAAAACTGTTTTTT
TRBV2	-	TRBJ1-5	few	CASSGSGSNQPQHF	TGTGCCAGCAGTGGGTCGGGTAGCAATCAGCCCCAGCATTTT
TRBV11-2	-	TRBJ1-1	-	CASSSTERNTEAFF	TGTGCCAGCAGCTCGACAGAGAGGAACACTGAAGCTTTCTTT
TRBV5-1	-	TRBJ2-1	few	CASSPAGLDYNEQFF	TGCGCCAGCAGCCCTGCAGGGCTGGATTACAATGAGCAGTTCTTC
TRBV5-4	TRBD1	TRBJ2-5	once	CASSGPGQGEETQYF	TGTGCCAGCAGCGGTCCGGGACAGGGAGAAGAGACCCAGTACTTC
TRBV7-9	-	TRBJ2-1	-	CASSLGPYNEQFF	TGTGCCAGCAGCTTAGGTCCTTACAATGAGCAGTTCTTC
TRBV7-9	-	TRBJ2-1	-	CASSLGGAGRAFYNEQFF	TGTGCCAGCAGCTTGGGAGGTGCGGGGCGCGCATTCTACAATGAGCAGTTCTTC
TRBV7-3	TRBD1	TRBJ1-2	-	CASSLGQGVNYGYTF	TGTGCCAGCAGCTTGGGACAGGGGGTAAACTATGGCTACACCTTC